This T cell receptor (beta chain) emerged from a study of OX40 agonist ivuxolimab in advanced cancers. At the level of the study: The mean age was about 61 years, ranging from about 23 to 79, with approximately 83% of participants male.

Of note for this clone: Its cognate antigen is unknown.

Study findings and constraints: Blood T cells, both CD4+ and CD8+, expanded clonally by week 6 at 0.1 to 3.0 mg/kg.

The table came from immunoSEQ multiplex PCR; TCRdb's copy has only in-frame clones and leaves some out. The sample shows fewer than 90,000 clones, roughly 87% of them seen only once. CDR1 and CDR2 (germline): SEHNR, FQNEAQ (reference sequence). Trimming took off 2 bases at V and 3 bases at J, with 7 bases between the two ends. The CDR3 is 14 amino acids. The rearrangement joins TRBV7-9 to TRBJ1-4, with D uncertain. This TCR was recovered from an adult with an advanced solid tumor such as melanoma, head and neck, liver or kidney cancer. Source: CD4+ or CD8+ T cells sorted from blood, taken in a trial of the OX40 agonist ivuxolimab. This CDR3 is CASSLSIANEKLFF. Here the CDR3 DNA reads TGTGCCAGCAGCTTATCAATAGCTAATGAAAAACTGTTTTTT.